This T cell receptor (beta chain) was identified in a study of metastatic and nonmetastatic thyroid tumors. The wider study: Peripheral blood and tumor or nodule samples from malignant and benign thyroid patients were compared.

CDR1 and CDR2 from the germline V gene are MDHEN and SYDVKM. The V gene lost 2 bases and the J gene lost 5 bases, with 10 bases spanning the gap. The CDR3 sequence is 13 residues long. In the source study's methods: The distant-metastasis classifier for papillary thyroid cancer was built from CDR3 differences across clinicopathological groups. TCRdb re-called the PCR reads through MiXCR. The V and J calls reflect TCRdb's pipeline rather than the authors' work. The sample shows thousands of clones, about a quarter of them seen only once. Study findings and constraints: When malignant thyroid tumors were compared with benign nodules, TCR beta diversity was reportedly significantly higher in the malignant tumors. This held in both blood and tumor samples.

This clone was observed a few times. The antigen is undetermined. Patients underwent thyroid surgery, and none had received any treatment before it. The sequencing input was tumor tissue. The TCR comes from a female donor with papillary thyroid cancer or a benign thyroid nodule (not recorded which). Some clones in this sample may be carry-over from other donors' samples. The chain carries TRBV28 and TRBJ2-7; D is possibly TRBD1 (5 bases). The CDR3 here is CASSLNLGDEQYF. In DNA form, the CDR3 reads TGTGCCAGCAGTTTAAACCTAGGGGACGAGCAGTACTTC.